This entry lists 19 T cell receptor beta chains sequenced from one sample in a study of blood T cell repertoires in COVID-19. Produced via immunoSEQ multiplex PCR; TCRdb's table is partial and in-frame only. The data hold approximately 32,000 clones, with 88% observed a single time. The sample taken for sequencing was peripheral blood. These receptors originate from a human donor in a cohort sampled during active COVID-19.

V is TRBV11-3 and J is TRBJ2-7, with D unresolved. This CDR3 has 13 amino acids. V was pared by 2 bases and J by 3 bases, with 8 bases between. Per the germline V gene, CDR1 is SGHNT and CDR2 is YENEEA. The CDR3 sequence is CASSLRSGYEQYF. The CDR3 DNA is TGTGCCAGCAGCTTACGGTCCGGCTACGAGCAGTACTTC. The entire variable domain, with the rest obtained from reference TRBV11-3 and TRBJ2-7, is as follows: EAGVVQSPRYKIIEKKQPVAFWCNPISGHNTLYWYLQNLGQGPELLIRYENEEAVDDSQLPKDRFSAERLKGVDSTLKIQPAELGDSAVYLCASSLRSGYEQYFGPGTRLTVT.

The chain joins TRBV5-4 to TRBJ1-2; the match to TRBD1 covers 9 bases. V trimming: 0 bases; J trimming: 7 bases; junction bases outside the gene matches: 4. CDR1 and CDR2 from the germline V gene are SGHNT and YYREEE (reference sequence). The CDR3 totals 14 residues. CDR3 in amino acids: CASSLDGTGFGYTF. The CDR3 DNA sequence: TGTGCCAGCAGCTTGGATGGGACAGGGTTTGGCTACACCTTC.

The chain employs TRBV3-1 (or the pseudogene TRBV3-2) and TRBJ2-1; a possible D gene is TRBD2 (5 bases). The CDR3 consists of 13 residues. In germline, CDR1 is LGHDT, CDR2 YNNKEL (reference sequence). The V gene lost 0 bases and the J gene lost 15 bases, with 15 bases spanning the gap. The CDR3 region has the DNA TGTGCCAGCAGCCAAGATCTGCTAGCCCTCCGGTTCTTC. This gives the protein CASSQDLLALRFF.

The chain joins TRBV7-3 to TRBJ1-2; the match to TRBD1 covers 9 bases. V shed 5 bases, J shed 4 bases, and the junction held 8 bases outside the gene matches. Germline values: CDR1 SGHTA, CDR2 FQGTGA. The CDR3 has 15 residues. CDR3 residues: CASSPTGGALYGYTF. As DNA, the CDR3 is TGTGCCAGCAGCCCGACAGGGGGGGCCCTCTATGGCTACACCTTC.

The V call is TRBV19, the J call TRBJ1-5; D gene unclear. CDR1 is LNHDA, CDR2 SQIVND, per germline (reference sequence). The CDR3 extends over 12 amino acids. Trimming took off 5 bases at V and 7 bases at J, with 9 bases between the two ends. In DNA form, the CDR3 reads TGTGCCAGTAGTTTTCCTAGGCAGCCCCAGCATTTT. It codes for CASSFPRQPQHF.

V and J are TRBV9 and TRBJ1-5; D remains unclear. V was pared by 2 bases and J by 0 bases, with 6 bases between. Per germline, CDR1 SGDLS and CDR2 YYNGEE. The CDR3 runs to 14 residues. CDR3 protein: CASSVDSSNQPQHF. CDR3 nucleotides: TGTGCCAGCAGCGTGGACTCTAGCAATCAGCCCCAGCATTTT.

This clone was counted a few times. V gene TRBV5-5 combines with J gene TRBJ1-1, with 7 nucleotides matching TRBD1. Unmatched junction bases numbered 13, after V lost 4 bases and J lost 1 base. This CDR3 region has 17 residues. Germline V gene lookup returns CDR1 SGHKS and CDR2 YYEKEE (reference sequence). The DNA for the CDR3 is TGTGCCAGCAGCCCGAGGGACAGCCGACATAGGAACACTGAAGCTTTCTTT. This encodes CASSPRDSRHRNTEAFF.

This clone was observed a single time. The chain joins TRBV6-5 to TRBJ2-2, with TRBD2 identical over 10 bases. Germline loops: CDR1 MNHEY, CDR2 SVGAGI. The ends lost 4 bases at V and 7 bases at J; junction bases unmatched: 6. This CDR3 contains 15 residues. The CDR3 sequence is CASSLQRGGVGELFF. The CDR3 DNA reads TGTGCCAGCAGTTTACAGCGGGGGGGCGTCGGGGAGCTGTTTTTT.

This clone has a handful of counts. The chain employs TRBV7-9 and TRBJ2-7, with unresolved D. V was pared by 2 bases and J by 6 bases, with 14 bases between. Germline V gives CDR1 SEHNR, CDR2 FQNEAQ (reference sequence). CDR3 length equals 14 residues. CDR3 loop: CASSLLPYSGEQYF. The CDR3 DNA is TGTGCCAGCAGCTTATTGCCTTATTCGGGCGAGCAGTACTTC.

The genes are TRBV28 and TRBJ1-5, with D possibly TRBD1 on 5 matching bases. Germline V gene data show CDR1 as MDHEN and CDR2 as SYDVKM. V shed 8 bases and J shed 2 bases, with 16 bases lying between them. The CDR3 length is 15 residues. DNA of the CDR3: TGTGCCAGCGGCGTGAGCAGGGCGGGCAATCAGCCCCAGCATTTT. Protein sequence: CASGVSRAGNQPQHF.

The rearrangement joins TRBV6-2 or TRBV6-3 to TRBJ1-5; 11 nucleotides align to TRBD1. J lost 7 bases, V lost 2 bases, and 10 bases had no gene match. The CDR3 extends over 17 amino acids. The germline V gene has CDR1 MNHEY and CDR2 SVGEGT. The CDR3 nucleotides read TGTGCCAGCAGTTACCGACCGGGACAGGGGGAGGGACAGCCCCAGCATTTT. Translated, it gives CASSYRPGQGEGQPQHF.

The CDR3 DNA sequence: TGCAGCTCCTGTCAGGGTAGCGGGGGGGCCCTGGATACGCAGTATTTT. Protein sequence: CSSCQGSGGALDTQYF. The chain joins TRBV29-1 to TRBJ2-3, with 11 positions matching TRBD2. Per the germline V gene, CDR1 is SQVTM and CDR2 is ANQGSEA. The CDR3 has 16 residues. V lost 8 bases to trimming and J lost 6 bases; unmatched junction nucleotides: 16.

The chain carries TRBV9 and TRBJ2-3; D is possibly TRBD2 (6 bases). The CDR3 runs to 18 residues. V lost 4 bases to trimming and J lost 7 bases, with 28 bases between them. From germline, CDR1 is SGDLS and CDR2 YYNGEE. CDR3 DNA sequence: TGTGCCAGCAGCCCATCACTCCGGGACGCTCGGGGGTCTAATACGCAGTATTTT. It specifies CASSPSLRDARGSNTQYF. Together with reference TRBV9 and TRBJ2-3, the CDR3 gives the full variable domain: DSGVTQTPKHLITATGQRVTLRCSPRSGDLSVYWYQQSLDQGLQFLIQYYNGEERAKGNILERFSAQQFPDLHSELNLSSLELGDSALYFCASSPSLRDARGSNTQYFGPGTRLTVL.

The J gene is TRBJ1-1, the V gene TRBV18, with D possibly matching TRBD1 (6 bases). In germline, CDR1 is KGHSH, CDR2 LQKENI. The CDR3 runs to 15 residues. The V end was cut by 6 bases, the J end by 5 bases, with 19 bases between. CDR3 DNA sequence: TGTGCCAGCTCCGCCCGACAGGTCGAGGGGACTGAAGCTTTCTTT. Its protein product is CASSARQVEGTEAFF.

The CDR3 DNA follows: TGCAGCGTCCAGGCCGGGACAGTATTGTTCTTC. This gives the protein CSVQAGTVLFF. The chain is built from TRBV29-1 and TRBJ2-1; 7 bases fit TRBD1. V trimming: 6 bases; J trimming: 15 bases; junction bases outside the gene matches: 11. Germline V gene data show CDR1 as SQVTM and CDR2 as ANQGSEA. The CDR3 consists of 11 residues.

V is TRBV6-5 and J is TRBJ1-2; possible D gene TRBD1, 6 bases. The CDR3 sequence is 14 residues long. The V gene lost 7 bases and the J gene lost 4 bases, with 16 bases spanning the gap. Looked up from germline, CDR1 is MNHEY and CDR2 is SVGAGI. CDR3 nucleotides: TGTGCCAGCACCGAACCGGGGGGCATCTATGGCTACACCTTC. Translated: CASTEPGGIYGYTF.

The chain uses TRBV7-6 and TRBJ1-3, with D possibly being TRBD1 (5 bases). Germline V lookup: CDR1 SGHVS, CDR2 FNYEAQ. The CDR3 runs to 15 residues. V shed 5 bases and J shed 7 bases, with 18 bases lying between them. This CDR3 is CASSANGGGFNTIYF. Here the CDR3 DNA reads TGTGCCAGCAGCGCCAACGGGGGTGGTTTTAACACCATATATTTT.

The chain combines TRBV6-6 with TRBJ2-7, with 11 positions matching TRBD2. Looked up from germline, CDR1 is MNHNY and CDR2 is SVGAGI (reference sequence). This CDR3 is 14 amino acids long. J lost 3 bases, V lost 6 bases, and 4 bases had no gene match. The CDR3 DNA is TGTGCCAGCAGGCTAGCGGGGGGTATCTACGAGCAGTACTTC. It encodes CASRLAGGIYEQYF.

The table lists this clone with a count of one. The chain carries TRBV2 and TRBJ2-5; D is unresolved. The length of the CDR3 is 12 residues. Deletions cut 7 bases from V and 5 bases from J, with 11 bases between. Germline assignment: CDR1 SNHLY and CDR2 FYNNEI. The CDR3 sequence: CASTVGLETQYF. As DNA, the CDR3 is TGTGCCAGCACGGTGGGCCTGGAGACCCAGTACTTC. Complete variable domain (other parts from reference TRBV2 and TRBJ2-5): EPEVTQTPSHQVTQMGQEVILRCVPISNHLYFYWYRQILGQKVEFLVSFYNNEISEKSEIFDDQFSVERPDGSNFTLKIRSTKLEDSAMYFCASTVGLETQYFGPGTRLLVL.